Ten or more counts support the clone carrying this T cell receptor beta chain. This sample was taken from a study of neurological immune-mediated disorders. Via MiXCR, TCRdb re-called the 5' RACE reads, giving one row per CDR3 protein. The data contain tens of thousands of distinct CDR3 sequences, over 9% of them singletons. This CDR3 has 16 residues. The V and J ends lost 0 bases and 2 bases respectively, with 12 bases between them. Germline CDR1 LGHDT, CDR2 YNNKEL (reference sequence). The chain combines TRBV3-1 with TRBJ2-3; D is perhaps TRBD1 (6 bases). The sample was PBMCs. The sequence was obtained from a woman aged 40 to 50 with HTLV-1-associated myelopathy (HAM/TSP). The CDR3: CASSQEIGQTTDTQYF. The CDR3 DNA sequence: TGTGCCAGCAGCCAAGAGATAGGACAGACCACAGATACGCAGTATTTT.